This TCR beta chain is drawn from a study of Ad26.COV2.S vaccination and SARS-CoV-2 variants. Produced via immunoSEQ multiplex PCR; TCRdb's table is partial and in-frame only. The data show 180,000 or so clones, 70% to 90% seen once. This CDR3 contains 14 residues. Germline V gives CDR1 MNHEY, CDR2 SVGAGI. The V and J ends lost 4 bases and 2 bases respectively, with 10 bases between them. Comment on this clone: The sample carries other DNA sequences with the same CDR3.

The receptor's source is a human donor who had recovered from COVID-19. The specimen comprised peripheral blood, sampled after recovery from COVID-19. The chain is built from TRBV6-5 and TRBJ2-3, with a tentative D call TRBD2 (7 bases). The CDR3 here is CASSLAGATDTQYF. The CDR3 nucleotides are TGTGCCAGCAGTTTGGCGGGGGCCACAGATACGCAGTATTTT.